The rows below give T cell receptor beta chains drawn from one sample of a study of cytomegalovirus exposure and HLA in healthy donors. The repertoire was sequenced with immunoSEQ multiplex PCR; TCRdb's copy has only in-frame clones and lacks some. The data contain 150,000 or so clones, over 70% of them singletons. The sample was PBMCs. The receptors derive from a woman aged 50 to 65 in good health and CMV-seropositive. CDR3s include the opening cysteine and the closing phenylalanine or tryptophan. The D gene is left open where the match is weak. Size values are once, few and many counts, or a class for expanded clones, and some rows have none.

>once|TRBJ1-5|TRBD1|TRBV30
TGTGCCTGGGACAGGGGAACTACCTTTAATCAGCCCCAGCATTTT
CAWDRGTTFNQPQHF
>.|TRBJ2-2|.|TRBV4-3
TGCGCCAGCAGCCAAGTGAACTACGGGGAGCTGTTTTTT
CASSQVNYGELFF
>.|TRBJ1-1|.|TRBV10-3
TGTGCCGTCACCGGGACACTGAACACTGAAGCTTTCTTT
CAVTGTLNTEAFF
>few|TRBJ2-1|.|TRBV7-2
TGTGCCAGCAGCCAGGCCGGCAGTCAGCACAATGAGCAGTTCTTC
CASSQAGSQHNEQFF
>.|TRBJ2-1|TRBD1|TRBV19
TGTGCCAGTAGTACCCGGGACAGTAGGAATGAGCAGTTCTTC
CASSTRDSRNEQFF
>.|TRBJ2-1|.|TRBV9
TGTGCCAGCAGCGGACACGTGAGCAATGAGCAGTTCTTC
CASSGHVSNEQFF
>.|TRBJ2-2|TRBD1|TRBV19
TGTGCCAGTCGGACAGGGGCCTCTAACACCGGGGAGCTGTTTTTT
CASRTGASNTGELFF
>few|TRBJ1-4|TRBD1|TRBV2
TGTGCCAGCAGACCGGACAGGAGTAATGAAAAACTGTTTTTT
CASRPDRSNEKLFF
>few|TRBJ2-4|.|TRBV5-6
TGTGCCAGCAGCTCGGTAGCCAAAAACATTCAGTACTTC
CASSSVAKNIQYF
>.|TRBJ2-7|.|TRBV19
TGTGCCAGTAGTATGGGGTTCCGGGGTCCCGAGCAGTACTTC
CASSMGFRGPEQYF
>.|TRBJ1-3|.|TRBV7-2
TGTGCCAGCAGCTTAGTTGGGCCTTACTCTGGAAACACCATATATTTT
CASSLVGPYSGNTIYF
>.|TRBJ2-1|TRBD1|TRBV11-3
TGTGCCAGCAGCTCTAACTACGGACAGGGGGCTTCGTGGAATGAGCAGTTCTTC
CASSSNYGQGASWNEQFF
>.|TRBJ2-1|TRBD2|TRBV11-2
TGTGCCAGCAGCTTAGAGGCTAGCGGGGGTCACAATGAGCAGTTCTTC
CASSLEASGGHNEQFF
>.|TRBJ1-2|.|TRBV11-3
TGTGCCAGCAGCCGGGGGGGGGCGGTAAGCTATGGCTACACCTTC
CASSRGGAVSYGYTF
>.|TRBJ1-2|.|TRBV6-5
TGTGCCAGCAGTTACGGGCAGGGAACTGGCTACACCTTC
CASSYGQGTGYTF
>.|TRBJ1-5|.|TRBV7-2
TGTGCCAGCAGCTTAACCGGGAATCAGCCCCAGCATTTT
CASSLTGNQPQHF
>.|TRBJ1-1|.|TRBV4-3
TGCGCCAGCAGCCCCGGGGGAGGGGTCCCTGAAGCTTTCTTT
CASSPGGGVPEAFF
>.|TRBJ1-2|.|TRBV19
TGTGCCAGTATACAGCAGGGGAAGAGCTATGGCTACACCTTC
CASIQQGKSYGYTF
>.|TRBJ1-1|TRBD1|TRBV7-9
TGTGCCAGCCAGCAGCACCCGAGTGGCAGGGACAGAGCTTTCTTT
CASQQHPSGRDRAFF
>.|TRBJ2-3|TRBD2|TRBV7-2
TGTGCCAGCAGTTCTTCTAGCGGGAAGACAGATACGCAGTATTTT
CASSSSSGKTDTQYF
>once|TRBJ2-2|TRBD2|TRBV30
TGTGCCTGGAGTCAGCTAGCGGGAGGTATCGGGGAGCTGTTTTTT
CAWSQLAGGIGELFF
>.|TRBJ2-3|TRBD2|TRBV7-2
TGTGCCAGCAGCTTAGGGCGGGGGGGTAGTGATACGCAGTATTTT
CASSLGRGGSDTQYF
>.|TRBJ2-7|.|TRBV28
TGTGCCACACATGCCGGGAACCCCTACGAGCAGTACTTC
CATHAGNPYEQYF
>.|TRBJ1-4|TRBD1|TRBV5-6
TGTGCCAGCAGCTTGGCTTCGCAGGGGGGTGAAAAACTGTTTTTT
CASSLASQGGEKLFF
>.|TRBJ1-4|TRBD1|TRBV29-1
TGCAGCGTTGCCCCGGGACAGGGGGAAAAACTGTTTTTT
CSVAPGQGEKLFF
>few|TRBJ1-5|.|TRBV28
TGTGCCAGCAGTCCCCCGACTTATAGCAATCAGCCCCAGCATTTT
CASSPPTYSNQPQHF
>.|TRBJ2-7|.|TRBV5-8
TGTGCCAGCAGCTTGGAAGTTGGAGGGGGCGGCGAGCAGTACTTC
CASSLEVGGGGEQYF
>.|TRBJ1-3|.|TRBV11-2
TGTGCCAGCAGCTTAATCCTAACTGGAAACACCATATATTTT
CASSLILTGNTIYF
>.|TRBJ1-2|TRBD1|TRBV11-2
TGTGCCAGCACACCGACGCGGGACAGGTCGAAGGGCTACACCTTC
CASTPTRDRSKGYTF